The 5 T cell receptor beta chains in this list originate from one sample, sequenced in a study of shared clonotypes between healthy human individuals. Clones were read by immunoSEQ multiplex PCR, and TCRdb kept only the in-frame ones, dropping some. Of around 980,000 clones listed, approximately 78% were seen once; the top ten hold 0.55% to 0.7%. The sequenced sample was memory CD4+ T cells from PBMCs. Subset of the sample: CD45RA-negative fraction. The origin of the receptors is a man aged 18 to 35 in good health. Some clones in this sample may be carry-over from other donors' samples.

CDR3 region: CASYSGHGNEKLFF. The DNA for the CDR3 is TGTGCCAGTTATAGCGGACACGGGAACGAAAAACTGTTTTTT. The gene calls are TRBV2 and TRBJ1-4; D perhaps matches TRBD1 (5 bases). The V gene lost 9 bases and the J gene lost 8 bases, with 19 bases spanning the gap. This CDR3 has 14 amino acids. The germline V gene encodes CDR1 SNHLY and CDR2 FYNNEI.

The chain employs TRBV5-4 and TRBJ1-2; possible D gene TRBD1, 5 bases. V was clipped by 3 bases and J by 4 bases, with 22 bases between them. This CDR3 region has 17 residues. From germline, CDR1 is SGHNT and CDR2 YYREEE (reference sequence). The CDR3 is CASSSATPGRGPYGYTF. The CDR3 region has the DNA TGTGCCAGCAGCTCGGCGACGCCGGGACGGGGTCCCTATGGCTACACCTTC. Together with reference TRBV5-4 and TRBJ1-2, the CDR3 gives the full variable domain: ETGVTQSPTHLIKTRGQQVTLRCSSQSGHNTVSWYQQALGQGPQFIFQYYREEENGRGNFPPRFSGLQFPNYSSELNVNALELDDSALYLCASSSATPGRGPYGYTFGSGTRLTVV.

The chain has TRBV11-2 and TRBJ2-3; D gene unclear. The CDR3 contains 16 residues. V gave up 3 bases and J gave up 6 bases, with 19 bases separating them. CDR1 and CDR2 (germline): SGHAT, FQNNGV. The CDR3 nucleotides are TGTGCCAGCAGCTTCCTCGGCCAGGTGGGCGCGGATACGCAGTATTTT. This gives the protein CASSFLGQVGADTQYF.

This clone has just a few counts. This sequence joins TRBV13 and TRBJ2-5, with D possibly matching TRBD2 (7 bases). CDR3 length equals 17 residues. V lost 6 bases and J 0 bases, leaving 20 bases between the germline ends. CDR1 and CDR2 (germline): PRHDT, FYEKMQ (reference sequence). CDR3 sequence reads: CASRPRGGATYQETQYF. For the CDR3, the DNA is TGTGCCAGCAGACCCCGCGGGGGCGCAACGTACCAAGAGACCCAGTACTTC. Full variable domain (rest looked up from reference TRBV13 and TRBJ2-5): AAGVIQSPRHLIKEKRETATLKCYPIPRHDTVYWYQQGPGQDPQFLISFYEKMQSDKGSIPDRFSAQQFSDYHSELNMSSLELGDSALYFCASRPRGGATYQETQYFGPGTRLLVL.

V usage is TRBV4-2 and J usage is TRBJ2-7, with 8 positions matching TRBD1. V trimming: 0 bases; J trimming: 7 bases; junction bases outside the gene matches: 2. The length of the CDR3 is 13 residues. Per germline, CDR1 LGHNA and CDR2 YNFKEQ. The CDR3 nucleotides are TGTGCCAGCAGCCAAGACAGGGGGCAGGAGCAGTACTTC. Protein product: CASSQDRGQEQYF.